This T cell receptor (beta chain) was obtained from a study of T-cell reconstitution after alpha-beta-depleted transplantation in children. It was with unique molecular identifiers that the TCRbeta library was prepared. One entry per CDR3 protein, called by TCRdb with MiXCR from the PCR reads. The table has approximately 350,000 distinct CDR3 sequences, over 9% seen once; the top ten hold roughly 2.5%. This clonotype was recorded a few times. Trimming pared 6 bases from V and 3 bases from J, leaving 12 bases between. CDR1 is DFQATT, CDR2 SNEGSKA, per germline (reference sequence). The length of the CDR3 is 13 residues.

The chain combines TRBV20-1 with TRBJ1-5; D gene unclear. The sequencing here drew on PBMCs from the stem cell graft donor, taken from the stem cell graft. The source of this sequence is a human donor who donated a stem cell graft to a child with acute lymphoblastic leukemia. The CDR3 here is CSAFRTLNQPQHF. As DNA, the CDR3 is TGCAGTGCCTTCCGAACTCTCAATCAGCCCCAGCATTTT.